These 20 T cell receptor beta chains were sequenced from one sample in a study of blood T cell repertoires in COVID-19. Data came from immunoSEQ multiplex PCR; TCRdb stores just in-frame clones and leaves some out. The table has roughly 60,000 clones, around 90% seen once. The material sequenced was peripheral blood. These receptors were obtained from a man between 65 and 80 years old with acute or convalescent COVID-19.

This clone has more than one count but fewer than ten. This chain uses TRBV14 with TRBJ2-1, with D perhaps TRBD2 (6 bases). The CDR3 sequence is 16 residues long. Trimming removed 0 bases from V and 4 bases from J, with 13 bases in between. Looked up from germline, CDR1 is SGHDN and CDR2 is FVKESK. CDR3: CASSQDRGFQYNEQFF. The CDR3 DNA reads TGTGCCAGCAGCCAAGATCGGGGGTTCCAATACAATGAGCAGTTCTTC.

The chain has TRBV19 and TRBJ2-7, with 9 bases identical to TRBD1. CDR1 is LNHDA and CDR2 is SQIVND in the germline V gene (reference sequence). The CDR3 extends over 15 amino acids. Trimming cost V 5 bases and J 0 bases; bases outside gene matches: 5. In DNA, the CDR3 is TGTGCCAGTAGTCACTTGGACAGGGGCTCCTACGAGCAGTACTTC. Its translation: CASSHLDRGSYEQYF.

The J gene is TRBJ1-1, the V gene TRBV5-6, with 8 bases identical to TRBD1. V lost 5 bases, J lost 1 base, and 4 bases stayed unmatched. The CDR3 loop spans 14 amino acids. CDR1 is SGHDT and CDR2 is YYEEEE in the germline V gene. The CDR3 region has the DNA TGTGCCAGCAGATACAGGGGGACGAACACTGAAGCTTTCTTT. It codes for CASRYRGTNTEAFF. Supplemented by reference TRBV5-6 and TRBJ1-1, the full variable domain reads DAGVTQSPTHLIKTRGQQVTLRCSPKSGHDTVSWYQQALGQGPQFIFQYYEEEERQRGNFPDRFSGHQFPNYSSELNVNALLLGDSALYLCASRYRGTNTEAFFGQGTRLTVV.

This clone was seen only a few times. CDR3: CASSSPGYGYTF. CDR3 in DNA: TGTGCCAGCAGTTCACCGGGATATGGCTACACCTTC. The rearrangement uses TRBV12-3 or TRBV12-4 and TRBJ1-2, with no clear D. The CDR3 extends over 12 amino acids. V was pared by 4 bases and J by 5 bases, with 8 bases between.

In its sample, this clone was seen a few times. The gene calls are TRBV6-5 and TRBJ1-1; a possible D gene is TRBD1 (6 bases). CDR1 is MNHEY, CDR2 SVGAGI, per germline. The CDR3 covers 15 residues. V lost 0 bases, J lost 0 bases, and 8 bases lay in between. The CDR3 sequence is CASSYSTGLNTEAFF. For the CDR3, the DNA is TGTGCCAGCAGTTACTCGACAGGCTTGAACACTGAAGCTTTCTTT.

The V gene is TRBV5-4, the J gene TRBJ2-7, with 8 bases aligning to TRBD2. V gave up 2 bases and J gave up 3 bases; unmatched junction bases: 4. In germline, CDR1 is SGHNT, CDR2 YYREEE (reference sequence). The CDR3 is 14 amino acids. In DNA form, the CDR3 reads TGTGCCAGCAGCTTATCGGGGGGGAACTACGAGCAGTACTTC. This sequence encodes CASSLSGGNYEQYF.

The chain joins TRBV5-1 to TRBJ2-5; 9 bases line up with TRBD2. CDR1 and CDR2 from the germline V gene are SGHRS and YFSETQ. With V trimmed by 4 bases and J by 2 bases, 6 bases remained unmatched. CDR3 length equals 15 residues. CDR3 loop: CASSRRRGGQETQYF. For the CDR3, the DNA is TGCGCCAGCAGCCGCCGGCGGGGGGGGCAAGAGACCCAGTACTTC.

This sequence joins TRBV5-5 and TRBJ1-2; no reliable D call. Germline V CDR1 and CDR2: SGHKS, YYEKEE (reference sequence). Deletions cut 2 bases from V and 3 bases from J, with 5 bases between. The CDR3 loop spans 12 amino acids. CDR3 sequence (DNA): TGTGCCAGCAGCTTTCGAGACTATGGCTACACCTTC. It is translated as CASSFRDYGYTF.

The CDR3 protein is CASSQGGTAYNEQFF. The CDR3 DNA is TGTGCCAGCAGCCAAGGCGGAACGGCGTACAATGAGCAGTTCTTC. The chain couples TRBV4-2 to TRBJ2-1; no definite D call. Per germline, CDR1 LGHNA and CDR2 YNFKEQ. V shed 1 base and J shed 4 bases, with 11 bases lying between them. The CDR3 loop spans 15 amino acids.

This clone was detected only once. The rearrangement joins TRBV2 to TRBJ2-1; TRBD2 might be the D (6 bases). Germline CDR1 and CDR2: SNHLY and FYNNEI. This CDR3 has 14 amino acids. The V and J ends lost 9 bases and 5 bases respectively, with 17 bases between them. Here the CDR3 reads CASPERPGDNEQFF. CDR3 coding DNA: TGTGCCAGTCCCGAGAGACCGGGGGACAATGAGCAGTTCTTC.

CDR3 bases: TGTGCCAGCAGCTTGAACAAGAACACTGAAGCTTTCTTT. Amino acids: CASSLNKNTEAFF. The chain recombines TRBV5-4 with TRBJ1-1; D not resolved. The CDR3 totals 13 residues. Per the germline V gene, CDR1 is SGHNT and CDR2 is YYREEE (reference sequence). Deletions cut 1 base from V and 1 base from J, with 5 bases between.

This rearrangement joins TRBV5-6 to TRBJ1-1, with D possibly TRBD1 on 6 matching bases. The CDR3 is 15 amino acids. Per germline, CDR1 SGHDT and CDR2 YYEEEE. V shed 3 bases and J shed 0 bases, with 12 bases lying between them. The CDR3: CASSSRGGVNTEAFF. CDR3 nucleotide sequence: TGTGCCAGCAGCTCTAGGGGGGGCGTGAACACTGAAGCTTTCTTT.

The rearrangement uses TRBV7-8 and TRBJ1-1; D is unclear. This CDR3 has 14 amino acids. Germline CDR1 reads SGHVS; CDR2 reads FQNEAQ. Trimming took 8 bases from V and 4 from J, leaving 17 bases between them. CDR3 in amino acids: CASSLREGSTEAFF. The CDR3 region has the DNA TGTGCCAGCTCACTGAGGGAAGGGAGCACTGAAGCTTTCTTT.

This chain connects TRBV5-4 to TRBJ1-3; 9 nucleotides agree with TRBD1. The CDR3 runs to 15 residues. Germline V gene lookup returns CDR1 SGHNT and CDR2 YYREEE (reference sequence). Germline trimming cut 4 bases from V and 4 bases from J; bases unmatched to any gene: 6. The chain's CDR3 is CASSLIGTGGNTIYF. The CDR3 coding sequence is TGTGCCAGCAGCCTAATAGGGACAGGGGGAAACACCATATATTTT.

This rearrangement joins TRBV15 to TRBJ1-2, with 11 bases that match TRBD1. The CDR3 is 16 amino acids. Germline lookup yields CDR1 LNHNV and CDR2 YYDKDF (reference sequence). The ends lost 1 base at V and 4 bases at J; junction bases unmatched: 5. The CDR3 reads CATSRARDRGAYGYTF. The CDR3 region has the DNA TGTGCCACCAGCAGAGCCCGGGACAGGGGGGCCTATGGCTACACCTTC.

V and J are TRBV19 and TRBJ2-3; 10 bases line up with TRBD2. CDR1 LNHDA and CDR2 SQIVND come from the germline V gene (reference sequence). The trim removed 6 bases at V and 6 bases at J, leaving 6 bases unmatched. The CDR3 loop spans 14 amino acids. The chain's CDR3 is CASRPSGSPDTQYF. In DNA, the CDR3 is TGTGCCAGTAGACCTAGCGGGAGCCCGGATACGCAGTATTTT.

J is TRBJ2-1 and V is TRBV11-3; D may be TRBD1 (6 bases). Germline-derived CDR1 and CDR2 are SGHNT and YENEEA. The CDR3 extends over 15 amino acids. Trimming stripped 1 base from V and 1 base from J, with 8 bases between. The CDR3 nucleotides read TGTGCCAGCAGCTTAGTGACAGGATCCTACAATGAGCAGTTCTTC. Its translation: CASSLVTGSYNEQFF.

The V and J genes are TRBV9 and TRBJ1-4; a possible D gene is TRBD1 (6 bases). The CDR3 is made up of 15 amino acids. Trimming removed 4 bases at V and 3 bases at J, with 13 bases between. Germline CDR1 SGDLS, CDR2 YYNGEE. The CDR3 loop reads CASSSRTAPNEKLFF. The CDR3 coding sequence is TGTGCCAGCAGCTCCCGGACAGCACCTAATGAAAAACTGTTTTTT.

This rearrangement joins TRBV10-3 to TRBJ1-3; no clear D gene. The CDR3 consists of 15 residues. Trimming left V 2 bases short and J 0 bases short, with 8 bases between. Germline assignment: CDR1 ENHRY and CDR2 SYGVKD. In DNA form, the CDR3 reads TGTGCCATCAGTGAGGGGCCGGACTCTGGAAACACCATATATTTT. Translation: CAISEGPDSGNTIYF.

The chain recombines TRBV2 with TRBJ2-1; 7 positions agree with TRBD2. Germline V gene sequence: CDR1 SNHLY, CDR2 FYNNEI. V lost 2 bases to trimming and J lost 8 bases; unmatched junction nucleotides: 9. The CDR3 is 15 amino acids. The DNA of the CDR3 is TGTGCCAGCAGTGAAACGGGAACTAGCGTCGATGAGCAGTTCTTC. It is translated as CASSETGTSVDEQFF.